The entry below gives a single T cell receptor (beta chain) sequence along with its context. These data originate in a study of T cell clones after liver transplantation. Looking at the study overall: Post-transplant blood was tracked for graft-donor-reactive T cell clones identified in a pre-transplant mixed lymphocyte reaction. Draws occurred before transplant, before withdrawal, and after complete or failed withdrawal. Three of eight recipients were HCV-positive; others had non-autoimmune, non-viral indications.

CDR1 and CDR2 from the germline V gene are SGHRS and YFSETQ. The CDR3 spans 19 residues. V was clipped by 4 bases and J by 7 bases; unmatched bases: 16. Measured with immunoSEQ multiplex PCR; TCRdb has only the in-frame clones, and not every one. The table has 35,000 to 45,000 clones, 86% seen once. This clonotype originated in a human patient who received a liver transplant. Some of the T cells may derive from the graft donor. The genes are TRBV5-1 and TRBJ2-1, with 14 bases matching TRBD2. Sample: CD4+ T cells from blood, taken 24 months after liver transplant. The CDR3 DNA follows: TGCGCCAGCAGCACCGGACTAGCGGGAGGTGGCGTCGTGAGGAATGAGCAGTTCTTC. Amino acids: CASSTGLAGGGVVRNEQFF.